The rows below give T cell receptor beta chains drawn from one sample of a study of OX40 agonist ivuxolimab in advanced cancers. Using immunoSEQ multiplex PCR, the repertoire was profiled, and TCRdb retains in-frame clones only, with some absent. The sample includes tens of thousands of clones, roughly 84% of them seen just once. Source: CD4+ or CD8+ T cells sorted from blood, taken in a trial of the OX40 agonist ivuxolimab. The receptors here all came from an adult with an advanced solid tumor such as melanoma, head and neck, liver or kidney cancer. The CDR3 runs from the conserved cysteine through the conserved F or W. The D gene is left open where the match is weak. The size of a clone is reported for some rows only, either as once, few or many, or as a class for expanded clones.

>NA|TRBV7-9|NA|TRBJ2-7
CASSLLEGRAYEQYF
TGTGCCAGCAGCTTACTAGAGGGCAGGGCCTACGAGCAGTACTTC
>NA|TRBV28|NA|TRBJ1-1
CASKGGNTEAFF
TGTGCCAGCAAAGGGGGGAACACTGAAGCTTTCTTT
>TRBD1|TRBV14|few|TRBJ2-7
CASRGDSYEQYF
TGTGCCAGCAGAGGGGACAGCTACGAGCAGTACTTC
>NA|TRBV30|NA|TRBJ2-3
CAWRAASTDTQYF
TGTGCCTGGAGGGCGGCTAGCACAGATACGCAGTATTTT
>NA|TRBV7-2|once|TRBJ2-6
CASSLGGAGANVLTF
TGTGCCAGCAGCTTAGGGGGCGCTGGGGCCAACGTCCTGACTTTC
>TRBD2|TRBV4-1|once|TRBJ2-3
CASSGSGRGADTQYF
TGCGCCAGTTCAGGAAGCGGGAGGGGGGCAGATACGCAGTATTTT
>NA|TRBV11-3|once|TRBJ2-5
CASSNSGAGEDQETQYF
TGTGCCAGCAGCAACTCAGGAGCCGGGGAGGATCAAGAGACCCAGTACTTC
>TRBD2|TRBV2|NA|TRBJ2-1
CASGLAVNNEQFF
TGTGCCAGCGGTCTAGCGGTTAACAATGAGCAGTTCTTC
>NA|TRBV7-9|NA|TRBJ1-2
CASSSGTAYYGYTF
TGTGCCAGCAGCTCCGGGACGGCCTACTATGGCTACACCTTC
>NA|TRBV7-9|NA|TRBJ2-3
CASSLGAADTQYF
TGTGCCAGCAGCTTAGGGGCTGCAGATACGCAGTATTTT
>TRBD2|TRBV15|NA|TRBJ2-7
CATSRDMVWVAGEDYEQYF
TGTGCCACCAGCAGAGATATGGTGTGGGTAGCGGGAGAGGACTACGAGCAGTACTTC
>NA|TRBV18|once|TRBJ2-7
CASSSRGSENYYEQYF
TGTGCCAGCTCGTCCCGCGGATCCGAAAACTACTACGAGCAGTACTTC
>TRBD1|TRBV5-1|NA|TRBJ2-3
CASSFRDRGSDTQYF
TGCGCCAGCAGCTTCCGGGACAGGGGTTCAGATACGCAGTATTTT
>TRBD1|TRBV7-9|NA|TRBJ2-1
CASSPLTGTGYNEQFF
TGTGCCAGCAGCCCTCTCACGGGGACAGGGTACAATGAGCAGTTCTTC
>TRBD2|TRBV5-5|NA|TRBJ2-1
CASSFRMASGSHNEQFF
TGTGCCAGCAGCTTTCGTATGGCTAGCGGGAGTCACAATGAGCAGTTCTTC
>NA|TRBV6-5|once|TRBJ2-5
CASSYRLAYQETQYF
TGTGCCAGCAGTTATAGGCTAGCGTATCAAGAGACCCAGTACTTC
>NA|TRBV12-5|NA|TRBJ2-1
CASGFGQAGEQFF
TGTGCTAGTGGCTTCGGGCAGGCGGGTGAGCAGTTCTTC
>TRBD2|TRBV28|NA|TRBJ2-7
CASSPGGGKWNEQYF
TGTGCCAGCAGCCCTGGCGGGGGGAAGTGGAACGAGCAGTACTTC